This TCR beta chain was captured by sequencing in a study of T cells after posttransplantation cyclophosphamide. Study-wide results and limits: Donor-recipient repertoire similarity was low at 1-2 months, rising over year one. Recipient CMV seropositivity and CMV reactivation strongly tracked TRB clonality. Blood and skin or GI T cell repertoires showed limited TRB overlap.

The CDR3 sequence is 15 residues long. The germline V gene has CDR1 GTSNPN and CDR2 SVGIG (reference sequence). V dropped 3 bases and J dropped 1 base, with 12 bases sitting between them. With regard to this clone: Its antigen is currently unknown.

Produced via immunoSEQ multiplex PCR; TCRdb's table is partial and in-frame only. The specimen has about 36,000 clones, none found just once. The clonotype originates from a girl aged 10-17 years in good health, CMV-negative, and a related stem cell transplant donor. The chain joins TRBV30 to TRBJ2-2; a weak D match, TRBD2 (6 bases). The sequenced material came from PBMCs. The CDR3, as DNA: TGTGCCTGGAGGGGGGGACGGAAGAACACCGGGGAGCTGTTTTTT. Its translation: CAWRGGRKNTGELFF.